These 25 T cell receptor beta chains originate from one sample sequenced in a study of cytomegalovirus exposure and HLA in healthy donors. The PCR used 60 Vbeta and 13 Jbeta primers. The assay was immunoSEQ multiplex PCR, and TCRdb's table has in-frame clones only and misses some. The repertoire includes approximately 150,000 clones, 75% to 90% of them detected once, and less than 2.5% sits in the top ten. Material: PBMCs. The receptors derive from a male donor in good health and CMV-seronegative.

V and J are TRBV9 and TRBJ2-3; TRBD2 matches 9 bases. Germline-derived CDR1 and CDR2 are SGDLS and YYNGEE. V dropped 0 bases and J dropped 6; count of bases not matched to a gene: 8. This CDR3 spans 16 amino acids. CDR3 sequence reads: CASSVAAGGPRDTQYF. CDR3 nucleotides: TGTGCCAGCAGCGTAGCGGCGGGGGGGCCAAGGGATACGCAGTATTTT. The full variable domain, rest sourced from reference TRBV9 and TRBJ2-3, is DSGVTQTPKHLITATGQRVTLRCSPRSGDLSVYWYQQSLDQGLQFLIQYYNGEERAKGNILERFSAQQFPDLHSELNLSSLELGDSALYFCASSVAAGGPRDTQYFGPGTRLTVL.

This chain uses TRBV7-8 with TRBJ2-7; D not certain. The V gene's germline CDR1 is SGHVS and CDR2 FQNEAQ. The CDR3 sequence is 11 residues long. V shed 4 bases and J shed 7 bases, with 8 bases lying between them. CDR3 coding DNA: TGTGCCAGCAGCTCGCCTATGGAGCAGTACTTC. Its translation: CASSSPMEQYF.

A note on this clone: The same CDR3 arises from other DNA sequences in this sample as well. The chain joins TRBV5-1 to TRBJ1-3; TRBD1 matches at 7 bases. The germline V gene encodes CDR1 SGHRS and CDR2 YFSETQ. This CDR3 comprises 16 residues. V shed 0 bases, J shed 1 base, and the junction held 4 bases outside the gene matches. The CDR3 loop reads CASSLGLTGSGNTIYF. CDR3 nucleotide sequence: TGCGCCAGCAGCTTGGGATTGACAGGGTCTGGAAACACCATATATTTT.

This clone showed up just a few times. V usage is TRBV2 and J usage is TRBJ1-5; 8 bases are a match to TRBD1. Germline V lookup: CDR1 SNHLY, CDR2 FYNNEI. The junction had 9 bases not matched to a gene; V was cut back by 2 bases and J by 9 bases. The CDR3 consists of 15 residues. CDR3 coding DNA: TGTGCCAGCAGTGAAAGGTCCGGGACAGGCGTGCCCCAGCATTTT. It encodes CASSERSGTGVPQHF. Drawing the rest from reference TRBV2 and TRBJ1-5, the complete variable domain is EPEVTQTPSHQVTQMGQEVILRCVPISNHLYFYWYRQILGQKVEFLVSFYNNEISEKSEIFDDQFSVERPDGSNFTLKIRSTKLEDSAMYFCASSERSGTGVPQHFGDGTRLSIL.

This chain joins TRBV6-4 and TRBJ1-2; 8 bases match TRBD1. With 3 bases clipped from V and 5 bases from J, the junction kept 8 bases outside the gene matches. Germline V gene data show CDR1 as MRHNA and CDR2 as SNTAGT. The CDR3 loop spans 15 amino acids. CDR3 DNA: TGTGCCAGCAGTGAGTCGACAGGGGAAGCGTATGGCTACACCTTC. Translating gives CASSESTGEAYGYTF.

This chain joins TRBV19 and TRBJ1-2; TRBD1 agrees at 11 bases. There are 18 residues in the CDR3. Germline V CDR1 and CDR2: LNHDA, SQIVND (reference sequence). V shed 5 bases, J shed 4 bases, and the junction held 15 bases outside the gene matches. In nucleotides, the CDR3 is TGTGCCAGTAGTTTCTCCGGGACAGGGGGTCCCGAGGTCTATGGCTACACCTTC. This encodes CASSFSGTGGPEVYGYTF.

This clone was found a few times. At one end the junction does not follow the germline gene, possibly because of a read error. The chain combines TRBV13 with TRBJ2-5; possibly TRBD1 for D (5 bases). The CDR3 totals 15 residues. Looked up from germline, CDR1 is PRHDT and CDR2 is FYEKMQ (reference sequence). CDR3 in amino acids: CASSPDRGHQETPYF. CDR3 in DNA: TGTGCCAGCAGCCCGGATCGAGGACACCAAGAGACCCCGTACTTC.

This clone was detected only a few times. This chain links TRBV6-5 with TRBJ2-1, with a possible D match to TRBD1 (5 bases). Trimming took 0 bases from V and 7 from J, leaving 13 bases between them. There are 15 residues in the CDR3. Germline V CDR1 and CDR2: MNHEY, SVGAGI. CDR3 in DNA: TGTGCCAGCAGTTACTCGGGGCAGGCTTATAATGAGCAGTTCTTC. This encodes CASSYSGQAYNEQFF.

This clone was found once. This rearrangement joins TRBV19 to TRBJ1-5, with TRBD1 matching 8 bases. The CDR3 is 15 amino acids. With 5 bases clipped from V and 6 bases from J, the junction kept 9 bases outside the gene matches. CDR1 and CDR2 from the germline V gene are LNHDA and SQIVND (reference sequence). The CDR3 DNA is TGTGCCAGTAGTCACGACAGGGGAGTCCGTCAGCCCCAGCATTTT. The encoded protein is CASSHDRGVRQPQHF. The variable domain in full, completed from reference TRBV19 and TRBJ1-5, reads DGGITQSPKYLFRKEGQNVTLSCEQNLNHDAMYWYRQDPGQGLRLIYYSQIVNDFQKGDIAEGYSVSREKKESFPLTVTSAQKNPTAFYLCASSHDRGVRQPQHFGDGTRLSIL.

The chain joins TRBV4-3 to TRBJ1-1; D perhaps matches TRBD1 (6 bases). The V and J ends lost 2 bases and 0 bases respectively, with 10 bases between them. Germline CDR1 and CDR2: LGHNA and YSLEER. The CDR3 sequence is 15 residues long. DNA for the CDR3: TGCGCCAGCAGCCAATACAGGGTCATGAACACTGAAGCTTTCTTT. It encodes CASSQYRVMNTEAFF.

The J gene is TRBJ2-7, the V gene TRBV27; 11 bases map to TRBD1. CDR3 length: 13 residues. Germline V gene lookup returns CDR1 MNHEY and CDR2 SMNVEV (reference sequence). V lost 4 bases, J lost 4 bases, and 0 bases stayed unmatched. The CDR3: CASSWDRGYEQYF. Here the CDR3 DNA reads TGTGCCAGCAGTTGGGACAGGGGGTACGAGCAGTACTTC.

The chain is built from TRBV10-3 and TRBJ2-7, with a possible D match to TRBD1 (5 bases). In germline, CDR1 is ENHRY, CDR2 SYGVKD. V was pared by 8 bases and J by 3 bases, with 11 bases between. The CDR3 sequence is 12 residues long. The CDR3 coding sequence is TGTGCCATCGGGCAGGGCCTCTACGAGCAGTACTTC. Amino acid sequence: CAIGQGLYEQYF.

The chain is built from TRBV11-2 and TRBJ1-2; no reliable D call. Trimming cost V 1 base and J 2 bases, with 8 bases left between them. CDR1 is SGHAT, CDR2 FQNNGV, per germline. CDR3 length equals 14 residues. For the CDR3, the DNA is TGTGCCAGCAGCTTAGTACCGGGAAACTATGGCTACACCTTC. It yields the protein CASSLVPGNYGYTF.

V and J are TRBV19 and TRBJ2-1, with TRBD1 identical over 9 bases. CDR1 LNHDA and CDR2 SQIVND come from the germline V gene (reference sequence). The V segment lost 6 bases and the J segment 4 bases; nucleotides outside the gene matches: 7. The CDR3 has 15 amino acids. The CDR3 protein is CASSRTGVLYNEQFF. The DNA for the CDR3 is TGTGCCAGTAGCCGGACAGGGGTCCTTTACAATGAGCAGTTCTTC.

This chain joins TRBV4-3 and TRBJ1-5, with D unclear. This CDR3 region has 15 residues. Trimming removed 3 bases at V and 0 bases at J, with 9 bases between. CDR1 and CDR2 (germline): LGHNA, YSLEER. CDR3 amino acids: CASSQEGHSNQPQHF. The CDR3 coding sequence is TGCGCCAGCAGCCAGGAGGGTCATAGCAATCAGCCCCAGCATTTT.

In its sample, this clone was seen once. The CDR3, as DNA: TGTGCCAGCAGCCCCCACCCAGGAGGAGGATACAATCAGCCCCAGCATTTT. Translating gives CASSPHPGGGYNQPQHF. The rearrangement links TRBV7-8 to TRBJ1-5; no clear D gene. The germline V and J ends were trimmed by 5 bases and 3 bases, with 20 bases remaining between them. Germline loops: CDR1 SGHVS, CDR2 FQNEAQ. CDR3 length equals 17 residues.

CDR3 DNA: TGTGCCAGCAGTTTCAAACAGGGCAATGAAAAACTGTTTTTT. It codes for CASSFKQGNEKLFF. The rearrangement joins TRBV27 to TRBJ1-4; a weak D match, TRBD1 (6 bases). The germline CDR1 and CDR2 sequences are MNHEY and SMNVEV (reference sequence). The CDR3 sequence is 14 residues long. V gave up 3 bases and J gave up 5 bases, with 10 bases separating them. Together with reference TRBV27 and TRBJ1-4, the CDR3 gives the full variable domain: EAQVTQNPRYLITVTGKKLTVTCSQNMNHEYMSWYRQDPGLGLRQIYYSMNVEVTDKGDVPEGYKVSRKEKRNFPLILESPSPNQTSLYFCASSFKQGNEKLFFGSGTQLSVL.

This clone was seen only a few times. The CDR3 DNA sequence: TGTGCCTGGAGTGTTGAGAAGACGAGGAACATTCAGTACTTC. Protein product: CAWSVEKTRNIQYF. V usage is TRBV30 and J usage is TRBJ2-4; D is unresolved. CDR1 and CDR2 from the germline V gene are GTSNPN and SVGIG (reference sequence). The ends were cut back, 0 bases at V and 7 bases at J, with 13 bases in the middle. The CDR3 is made up of 14 amino acids.

The chain carries TRBV7-8 and TRBJ1-5; D may be TRBD1 (6 bases). V shed 1 base and J shed 4 bases, with 14 bases lying between them. Germline CDR1 SGHVS, CDR2 FQNEAQ. The CDR3 extends over 16 amino acids. The CDR3 DNA follows: TGTGCCAGCAGCTTAGTGGCAGGGGTAGTGAATCAGCCCCAGCATTTT. Protein sequence: CASSLVAGVVNQPQHF.

The chain couples TRBV18 to TRBJ1-5; 8 bases map to TRBD1. CDR3 size: 16 residues. In germline, CDR1 is KGHSH, CDR2 LQKENI. V was clipped by 3 bases and J by 3 bases; unmatched bases: 7. The CDR3 loop is CASSPQQGVFNQPQHF. The CDR3 coding sequence is TGTGCCAGCTCACCCCAACAGGGGGTATTCAATCAGCCCCAGCATTTT.

The chain is built from TRBV4-3 and TRBJ1-1, with TRBD1 matching 7 bases. There are 14 residues in the CDR3. CDR1 and CDR2 from the germline V gene are LGHNA and YSLEER. Trimming at V came to 0 bases and at J to 4 bases, leaving 2 bases not matched to a gene. CDR3: CASSQDDRATEAFF. The CDR3 DNA reads TGCGCCAGCAGCCAAGATGACAGGGCCACTGAAGCTTTCTTT.

The rearrangement links TRBV5-4 to TRBJ1-1; D unresolved. V gave up 5 bases and J gave up 2 bases, with 13 bases separating them. There are 14 residues in the CDR3. Germline lookup yields CDR1 SGHNT and CDR2 YYREEE (reference sequence). The CDR3 reads CASSFDTVNTEAFF. In DNA form, the CDR3 reads TGTGCCAGCAGTTTTGACACAGTAAACACTGAAGCTTTCTTT. Full variable domain (outside the CDR3, taken from reference TRBV5-4 and TRBJ1-1): ETGVTQSPTHLIKTRGQQVTLRCSSQSGHNTVSWYQQALGQGPQFIFQYYREEENGRGNFPPRFSGLQFPNYSSELNVNALELDDSALYLCASSFDTVNTEAFFGQGTRLTVV.

This sequence joins TRBV4-1 and TRBJ1-4, with D hard to call. V was cut by 0 bases and J by 0 bases, with 11 bases left in between. Germline V lookup: CDR1 MGHRA, CDR2 YSYEKL. The CDR3 covers 17 residues. The CDR3 bases are TGCGCCAGCAGCCAAGATTGGAGGCGTGCAACTAATGAAAAACTGTTTTTT. It yields the protein CASSQDWRRATNEKLFF.

This clone was observed a handful of times. The DNA of the CDR3 is TGTGCCAGCAGCTTCGGACAGGACAATCAGCCCCAGCATTTT. Protein sequence: CASSFGQDNQPQHF. This chain joins TRBV5-6 and TRBJ1-5, with 7 positions matching TRBD1. The CDR3 is made up of 14 amino acids. Germline CDR1 is SGHDT and CDR2 is YYEEEE. Trimming at V came to 2 bases and at J to 3 bases, leaving 2 bases not matched to a gene.

The chain joins TRBV12-5 to TRBJ1-3; D remains unclear. Looked up from germline, CDR1 is LGHNT and CDR2 is FRNRAP. CDR3 length: 15 amino acids. Trimming left V 6 bases short and J 1 base short, with 13 bases between. The CDR3 region has the DNA TGTGCTAGTGGGCCCTTGGAGGGTTCTGGAAACACCATATATTTT. It translates to CASGPLEGSGNTIYF.